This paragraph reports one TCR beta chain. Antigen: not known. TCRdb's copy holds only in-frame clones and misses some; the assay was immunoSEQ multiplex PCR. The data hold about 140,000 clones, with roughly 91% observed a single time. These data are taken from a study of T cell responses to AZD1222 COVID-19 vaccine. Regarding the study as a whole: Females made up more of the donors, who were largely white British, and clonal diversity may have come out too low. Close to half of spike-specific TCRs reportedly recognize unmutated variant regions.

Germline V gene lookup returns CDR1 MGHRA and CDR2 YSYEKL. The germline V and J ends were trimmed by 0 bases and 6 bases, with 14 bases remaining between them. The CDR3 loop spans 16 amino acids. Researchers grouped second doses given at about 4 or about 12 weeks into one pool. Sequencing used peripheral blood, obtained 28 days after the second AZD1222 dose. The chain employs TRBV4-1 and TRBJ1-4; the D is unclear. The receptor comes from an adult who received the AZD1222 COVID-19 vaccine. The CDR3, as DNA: TGCGCCAGCAGCCAAGATCGGAGGGCGAGAGATGAAAAACTGTTTTTT. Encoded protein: CASSQDRRARDEKLFF.